This entry lists 17 T cell receptor beta chains sequenced from one sample in a study of T cell changes during pregnancy in multiple sclerosis. This table comes from immunoSEQ multiplex PCR, and its TCRdb copy is limited to in-frame clones, with some not included. The sample contains about 40,000 clones, roughly nine tenths of which appear only once. Sequencing used CD4+ T cells from peripheral blood mononuclear cells, obtained in the third trimester of pregnancy. The receptor set was obtained from a female donor in good health, enrolled as a control in a pregnancy study.

By share, this clone ranks as medium-sized. The chain employs TRBV5-1 and TRBJ2-7; tentatively, D is TRBD1 (6 bases). The CDR3 totals 14 residues. Deletions cut 5 bases from V and 3 bases from J, with 15 bases between. CDR1 and CDR2 (germline): SGHRS, YFSETQ. The CDR3 here is CASSAGTGHYEQYF. The CDR3 DNA reads TGCGCCAGCAGTGCCGGGACGGGACACTACGAGCAGTACTTC.

This clone turned up a few times. The chain links TRBV9 to TRBJ2-2; D might be TRBD2 (6 bases). V shed 6 bases and J shed 7 bases, with 16 bases lying between them. Germline lookup yields CDR1 SGDLS and CDR2 YYNGEE. This CDR3 comprises 14 residues. CDR3 loop: CASKRYGTVGELFF. The CDR3 coding sequence is TGTGCCAGCAAGAGATACGGGACTGTCGGGGAGCTGTTTTTT.

The J gene is TRBJ1-5, the V gene TRBV27, with 11 nucleotides matching TRBD1. Germline values: CDR1 MNHEY, CDR2 SMNVEV (reference sequence). The CDR3 length is 15 residues. The junction had 7 bases not matched to a gene; V was cut back by 5 bases and J by 7 bases. CDR3 region: CASSQDRGLGQPQHF. DNA of the CDR3: TGTGCCAGCAGTCAGGACAGGGGGCTCGGCCAGCCCCAGCATTTT.

This chain connects TRBV25-1 to TRBJ2-3; TRBD2 is a possible D gene (6 bases). This CDR3 region has 13 residues. V was shortened by 3 bases and J by 4 bases, with 8 bases between the two germline ends. CDR1 is MGHDK and CDR2 is SYGVNS in the germline V gene. The CDR3 DNA sequence: TGTGCCAGCAGTGAGACGGGGGCAGATACGCAGTATTTT. Its protein product is CASSETGADTQYF.

The chain links TRBV19 to TRBJ2-5; D is undetermined. Germline V lookup: CDR1 LNHDA, CDR2 SQIVND (reference sequence). CDR3 size: 13 residues. With 5 bases removed from V and 0 bases from J, the gap between germline ends came to 7 bases. DNA of the CDR3: TGTGCCAGTAGTCGAGCCTACCAAGAGACCCAGTACTTC. Translated, it gives CASSRAYQETQYF. Looking up the rest from reference TRBV19 and TRBJ2-5 gives the full variable domain: DGGITQSPKYLFRKEGQNVTLSCEQNLNHDAMYWYRQDPGQGLRLIYYSQIVNDFQKGDIAEGYSVSREKKESFPLTVTSAQKNPTAFYLCASSRAYQETQYFGPGTRLLVL.

This clone was seen a handful of times. V gene TRBV5-1 combines with J gene TRBJ1-1; no firm D call. Germline V CDR1 and CDR2: SGHRS, YFSETQ. The CDR3 extends over 13 amino acids. V was trimmed by 2 bases and J by 1 base, leaving 6 bases between them. The CDR3 sequence: CASSLLENTEAFF. The CDR3 DNA reads as TGCGCCAGCAGCTTACTTGAGAACACTGAAGCTTTCTTT.

J is TRBJ2-3 and V is TRBV5-1, with D maybe TRBD1 (5 bases). CDR1 is SGHRS and CDR2 is YFSETQ in the germline V gene. V was shortened by 4 bases and J by 8 bases, with 20 bases between the two germline ends. The CDR3 sequence is 15 residues long. In DNA form, the CDR3 reads TGCGCCAGCAGCCCGATAGCAACGTCTGGGGCTACGCAGTATTTT. This encodes CASSPIATSGATQYF.

This sequence joins TRBV7-6 and TRBJ1-5; TRBD1 might be the D (6 bases). Trimming cost V 5 bases and J 3 bases, with 14 bases left between them. Looked up from germline, CDR1 is SGHVS and CDR2 is FNYEAQ. This CDR3 has 15 residues. The CDR3 sequence is CASSRQTGLNQPQHF. As DNA, the CDR3 is TGTGCCAGCAGCCGCCAAACAGGGCTCAATCAGCCCCAGCATTTT.

V usage is TRBV7-8 and J usage is TRBJ2-3; 10 nucleotides match TRBD2. Looked up from germline, CDR1 is SGHVS and CDR2 is FQNEAQ. This CDR3 region has 14 residues. J was trimmed by 9 bases and V by 1 base; bases with no gene match: 4. The CDR3 here is CASSLGLAGVTQYF. CDR3 in DNA: TGTGCCAGCAGCTTAGGTCTAGCGGGAGTCACGCAGTATTTT.

The chain uses TRBV6-6 and TRBJ2-5; D not resolved. The V gene lost 9 bases and the J gene lost 5 bases, with 13 bases spanning the gap. The germline CDR1 and CDR2 sequences are MNHNY and SVGAGI (reference sequence). The CDR3 length is 12 residues. CDR3 in amino acids: CASSQDTETQYF. The CDR3 DNA reads TGTGCCAGTTCCCAGGATACGGAGACCCAGTACTTC.

The rearrangement joins TRBV7-9 to TRBJ2-7, with TRBD2 matching 7 bases. Germline V gene data show CDR1 as SEHNR and CDR2 as FQNEAQ (reference sequence). V trimming: 5 bases; J trimming: 6 bases; junction bases outside the gene matches: 13. This CDR3 region has 15 residues. In DNA, the CDR3 is TGTGCCAGCAGCCAACCTAAGACTAGCCTATCCGAGCAGTACTTC. It specifies CASSQPKTSLSEQYF.

The chain is built from TRBV5-6 and TRBJ2-7, with D perhaps TRBD1 (6 bases). This CDR3 has 15 amino acids. CDR1 is SGHDT, CDR2 YYEEEE, per germline. V lost 3 bases, J lost 3 bases, and 16 bases lay in between. The CDR3 loop is CASSSPGQLNYEQYF. CDR3 coding DNA: TGTGCCAGCAGCTCGCCCGGACAGCTGAACTACGAGCAGTACTTC.

The chain uses TRBV5-1 and TRBJ2-7, with a weak D call TRBD2 (5 bases). The CDR3 length is 13 residues. Germline lookup yields CDR1 SGHRS and CDR2 YFSETQ. The V end lost 4 bases, the J end lost 0 bases, and 8 bases lay between the germline ends. The CDR3 DNA reads TGCGCCAGCAGCCGTGGGAGCTCCTACGAGCAGTACTTC. Its protein is CASSRGSSYEQYF.

The chain couples TRBV5-1 to TRBJ1-1, with D possibly TRBD1 on 5 matching bases. The CDR3 is 16 amino acids. V lost 2 bases and J lost 0, with 14 bases in between. Germline V lookup: CDR1 SGHRS, CDR2 YFSETQ. The CDR3 sequence is CASSFRQGGVNTEAFF. The DNA of the CDR3 is TGCGCCAGCAGCTTTCGGCAGGGAGGGGTGAACACTGAAGCTTTCTTT.

The chain combines TRBV7-9 with TRBJ2-1, with D possibly TRBD2 on 5 matching bases. Germline loops: CDR1 SEHNR, CDR2 FQNEAQ (reference sequence). The CDR3 extends over 14 amino acids. Between the trimmed V and J ends, which lost 6 bases and 0 bases, there was a span of 9 bases. CDR3 amino acids: CASRTSNSYNEQFF. The CDR3 nucleotides read TGTGCCAGCAGAACTAGTAACTCCTACAATGAGCAGTTCTTC.

This rearrangement joins TRBV15 to TRBJ2-1; D is ambiguous. This CDR3 is built from 14 residues. The V end lost 5 bases, the J end lost 2 bases, and 10 bases lay between the germline ends. Germline V lookup: CDR1 LNHNV, CDR2 YYDKDF (reference sequence). The DNA for the CDR3 is TGTGCCACCAGCGACGGAGAGGCCTACAATGAGCAGTTCTTC. Protein sequence: CATSDGEAYNEQFF. The whole variable domain, filled in from reference TRBV15 and TRBJ2-1, reads DAMVIQNPRYQVTQFGKPVTLSCSQTLNHNVMYWYQQKSSQAPKLLFHYYDKDFNNEADTPDNFQSRRPNTSFCFLDIRSPGLGDTAMYLCATSDGEAYNEQFFGPGTRLTVL.

This clone occurred a few times. Relative to the germline gene, one junction end is altered; a read error may explain this. The V and J genes are TRBV14 and TRBJ2-5, with D perhaps TRBD2 (5 bases). Germline V gene lookup returns CDR1 SGHDN and CDR2 FVKESK. The CDR3 has 16 residues. CDR3 region: CASSRWSGSGYQTQYF. The CDR3, as DNA: TGTGCCAGCAGCCGCTGGTCGGGGTCAGGTTATCAGACTCAGTACTTC.